These 16 T cell receptor beta chains were all obtained from the same sample, sequenced in a study of blood T cell repertoires in COVID-19. Assay used: immunoSEQ multiplex PCR; TCRdb lists only in-frame clones, some missing. The top ten hold 3.5% to 4% of the sample, which has 95,000 to 150,000 clones, roughly 89% seen once. Sequenced: peripheral blood. Receptors originate from a woman in her sixties or seventies with COVID-19, enrolled during active disease.

The chain joins TRBV7-2 to TRBJ1-4; D unclear. CDR3 length equals 15 residues. Germline CDR1 reads SGHTA; CDR2 reads FQGNSA. V was cut by 5 bases and J by 7 bases, with 17 bases left in between. CDR3 DNA: TGTGCCAGCAGCCGGGCGTGGGAGCTTGGTGAAAAACTGTTTTTT. Residues: CASSRAWELGEKLFF.

The V call is TRBV2, the J call TRBJ1-2; 7 nucleotides agree with TRBD1. Germline V gene sequence: CDR1 SNHLY, CDR2 FYNNEI. This CDR3 comprises 14 residues. Trimming took 5 bases from V and 4 from J; bases not matched to a gene: 7. In nucleotides, the CDR3 is TGTGCCAGCAGTATAAGACAGGGACTCTATGGCTACACCTTC. Its protein is CASSIRQGLYGYTF.

The chain has TRBV19 and TRBJ1-2; D is ambiguous. Germline assignment: CDR1 LNHDA and CDR2 SQIVND (reference sequence). With 0 bases removed from V and 7 bases from J, the gap between germline ends came to 3 bases. CDR3 length: 11 amino acids. CDR3 protein: CASSIDRGYTF. The CDR3, as DNA: TGTGCCAGTAGTATAGACCGTGGCTACACCTTC.

CDR3 in amino acids: CASSLAQENTEAFF. CDR3 DNA: TGTGCCAGCAGCTTAGCGCAGGAGAACACTGAAGCTTTCTTT. The chain couples TRBV11-2 to TRBJ1-1, with no clear D. Germline V gene data show CDR1 as SGHAT and CDR2 as FQNNGV. The V and J ends lost 1 base and 1 base respectively, with 7 bases between them. The CDR3 is 14 amino acids. The variable domain in full, with the rest retrieved from reference TRBV11-2 and TRBJ1-1, is EAGVAQSPRYKIIEKRQSVAFWCNPISGHATLYWYQQILGQGPKLLIQFQNNGVVDDSQLPKDRFSAERLKGVDSTLKIQPAKLEDSAVYLCASSLAQENTEAFFGQGTRLTVV.

V and J are TRBV4-3 and TRBJ2-7; TRBD2 is a possible D gene (5 bases). Trimming took off 6 bases at V and 0 bases at J, with 15 bases between the two ends. CDR1 and CDR2 (germline): LGHNA, YSLEER. The CDR3 consists of 15 residues. The CDR3 sequence: CASRPRGRSSYEQYF. The DNA of the CDR3 is TGCGCCAGCAGGCCCCGGGGTCGGAGCTCCTACGAGCAGTACTTC.

This chain uses TRBV5-1 with TRBJ2-7; 12 positions agree with TRBD1. Germline trimming cut 0 bases from V and 6 bases from J; bases unmatched to any gene: 7. The germline V gene encodes CDR1 SGHRS and CDR2 YFSETQ. There are 16 residues in the CDR3. The CDR3 protein is CASSLAGDRGRGEQYF. CDR3 DNA sequence: TGCGCCAGCAGCTTGGCCGGGGACAGGGGGCGAGGCGAGCAGTACTTC. The full variable domain, in which reference TRBV5-1 and TRBJ2-7 provide the parts outside the CDR3, is KAGVTQTPRYLIKTRGQQVTLSCSPISGHRSVSWYQQTPGQGLQFLFEYFSETQRNKGNFPGRFSGRQFSNSRSEMNVSTLELGDSALYLCASSLAGDRGRGEQYFGPGTRLTVT.

The sample holds one count of this clone. This chain links TRBV2 with TRBJ2-5, with a tentative D call TRBD1 (6 bases). With 5 bases removed from V and 7 bases from J, the gap between germline ends came to 17 bases. Germline V gene sequence: CDR1 SNHLY, CDR2 FYNNEI. This CDR3 has 14 residues. CDR3 in amino acids: CASSTDRFRGTQYF. CDR3 bases: TGTGCCAGCAGTACTGACAGGTTTAGGGGGACCCAGTACTTC.

This rearrangement joins TRBV4-1 to TRBJ2-1, with 7 bases fitting TRBD2. The CDR3 runs 15 residues. Germline lookup yields CDR1 MGHRA and CDR2 YSYEKL. Trimming took 0 bases from V and 4 from J; bases not matched to a gene: 3. The CDR3 nucleotides are TGCGCCAGCAGCCAAGACCCCGGGGGGTACAATGAGCAGTTCTTC. Encoded protein: CASSQDPGGYNEQFF.

The chain links TRBV6-2 or TRBV6-3 to TRBJ2-7; 11 positions match TRBD2. The CDR3 is made up of 14 amino acids. Germline V gives CDR1 MNHEY, CDR2 SVGEGT. The trim removed 6 bases at V and 5 bases at J, leaving 6 bases unmatched. CDR3 DNA: TGTGCCAGCAGCTTAGCGGGGGGGCTCGACGAGCAGTACTTC. This codes for CASSLAGGLDEQYF.

V gene TRBV6-2 or TRBV6-3 combines with J gene TRBJ2-6, with TRBD1 matching 9 bases. Per the germline V gene, CDR1 is MNHEY and CDR2 is SVGEGT. The CDR3 totals 18 residues. The J segment lost 5 bases and the V segment lost 3 bases, leaving 11 bases of the junction unmatched. The CDR3 here is CASSYNRDRVSRANVLTF. Written as DNA, the CDR3 is TGTGCCAGCAGTTATAATCGGGACAGGGTGTCACGGGCCAACGTCCTGACTTTC.

V and J are TRBV5-4 and TRBJ2-3, with D perhaps TRBD2 (7 bases). The CDR3 runs to 16 residues. Germline assignment: CDR1 SGHNT and CDR2 YYREEE (reference sequence). V shed 2 bases and J shed 3 bases, with 16 bases lying between them. Here the CDR3 reads CASSLRGGYGTDTQYF. CDR3 DNA sequence: TGTGCCAGCAGCTTACGCGGGGGCTACGGGACAGATACGCAGTATTTT.

V is TRBV11-2 and J is TRBJ2-7; 9 bases are shared with TRBD1. This CDR3 region has 15 residues. Germline V gives CDR1 SGHAT, CDR2 FQNNGV. The ends lost 5 bases at V and 2 bases at J; junction bases unmatched: 7. CDR3 bases: TGTGCCAGCAGCCAAACGGACAGGGGCCCCTACGAGCAGTACTTC. Residues: CASSQTDRGPYEQYF. The full variable domain, its missing parts supplied by reference TRBV11-2 and TRBJ2-7, is EAGVAQSPRYKIIEKRQSVAFWCNPISGHATLYWYQQILGQGPKLLIQFQNNGVVDDSQLPKDRFSAERLKGVDSTLKIQPAKLEDSAVYLCASSQTDRGPYEQYFGPGTRLTVT.

The chain links TRBV19 to TRBJ1-1, with no clear D. V was shortened by 7 bases and J by 2 bases, with 8 bases between the two germline ends. In germline, CDR1 is LNHDA, CDR2 SQIVND (reference sequence). This CDR3 comprises 12 residues. The CDR3 region is CASKEGNTEAFF. The DNA for the CDR3 is TGTGCCAGTAAAGAGGGAAACACTGAAGCTTTCTTT.

The chain carries TRBV7-9 and TRBJ1-2, with D possibly TRBD1 on 6 matching bases. V lost 7 bases and J lost 4, with 19 bases in between. The CDR3 has 15 amino acids. Germline V gene data show CDR1 as SEHNR and CDR2 as FQNEAQ (reference sequence). The DNA of the CDR3 is TGTGCCAGCACCTCATCCGGGGGGCAGAGCTATGGCTACACCTTC. Its translation: CASTSSGGQSYGYTF.

The rearrangement joins TRBV2 to TRBJ1-4; D is undetermined. This CDR3 is built from 15 residues. V was trimmed by 3 bases and J by 4 bases, leaving 12 bases between them. Germline V gene lookup returns CDR1 SNHLY and CDR2 FYNNEI. The CDR3 here is CASSEGGPLNEKLFF. DNA for the CDR3: TGTGCCAGCAGTGAGGGAGGCCCTCTTAATGAAAAACTGTTTTTT. The whole variable domain, remainder taken from reference TRBV2 and TRBJ1-4, is EPEVTQTPSHQVTQMGQEVILRCVPISNHLYFYWYRQILGQKVEFLVSFYNNEISEKSEIFDDQFSVERPDGSNFTLKIRSTKLEDSAMYFCASSEGGPLNEKLFFGSGTQLSVL.

The rearrangement links TRBV7-2 to TRBJ1-5, with 7 positions matching TRBD1. Germline V gives CDR1 SGHTA, CDR2 FQGNSA. The CDR3 spans 15 residues. V trimming: 4 bases; J trimming: 2 bases; junction bases outside the gene matches: 5. The CDR3 region has the DNA TGTGCCAGCAGCTCCCACACAGGGGGCAATCAGCCCCAGCATTTT. Translating it yields CASSSHTGGNQPQHF.